The 21 T cell receptor beta chains listed next were all sequenced from one sample in a study of cytomegalovirus exposure and HLA in healthy donors. Primers included in the PCR were 60 Vbeta and 13 Jbeta primers. Libraries were prepared by immunoSEQ multiplex PCR; TCRdb keeps only in-frame clonotypes and omits some of them. The table records a few hundred thousand clones, around 77% of them present only once. The sequenced material came from PBMCs. All receptors derive from a woman aged 25 to 45 in good health and CMV-seronegative.

The chain combines TRBV6-5 with TRBJ2-7; D is undetermined. The CDR3 is made up of 12 amino acids. Trimming stripped 9 bases from V and 12 bases from J, with 21 bases between. Germline CDR1 reads MNHEY; CDR2 reads SVGAGI. The CDR3 region is CASVTSKECRYF. The CDR3 bases are TGTGCCAGTGTTACGTCAAAAGAGTGTCGGTACTTC.

Here the CDR3 reads CASSPSTDTQYF. In DNA, the CDR3 is TGTGCCAGCTCTCCTAGCACAGATACGCAGTATTTT. The chain is built from TRBV18 and TRBJ2-3; no reliable D call. V shed 6 bases and J shed 0 bases, with 4 bases lying between them. The CDR3 is 12 residues long. Germline CDR1 KGHSH, CDR2 LQKENI.

The chain carries TRBV4-1 and TRBJ1-1, with 8 bases lining up with TRBD1. The CDR3 runs to 18 residues. Germline V gene data show CDR1 as MGHRA and CDR2 as YSYEKL. V was pared by 0 bases and J by 5 bases, with 14 bases of the junction left unmatched. CDR3 protein: CASSQDEQGVVGRTEAFF. CDR3 coding DNA: TGCGCCAGCAGCCAAGATGAACAGGGGGTTGTCGGAAGGACTGAAGCTTTCTTT.

The chain couples TRBV5-1 to TRBJ2-7; 8 bases fit TRBD1. J gave up 1 base and V 4 bases, and 10 bases lay outside the gene matches. CDR3 size: 16 residues. CDR1 and CDR2 from the germline V gene are SGHRS and YFSETQ. The CDR3 region is CASSRTGTGTSYEQYF. CDR3 DNA sequence: TGCGCCAGCAGCCGGACCGGGACAGGAACTTCCTACGAGCAGTACTTC.

Only one count was recorded for this clone. V and J are TRBV14 and TRBJ2-5; TRBD1 aligns across 9 bases. With the DNA end fitting TRBJ2-7 better, the J assignment may be wrong. This CDR3 contains 16 residues. The V gene's germline CDR1 is SGHDN and CDR2 FVKESK. CDR3 sequence: CASSRGSGTGPYEQYF. The CDR3, as DNA: TGTGCCAGCAGCCGAGGATCCGGGACAGGGCCCTACGAGCAGTACTTC.

The chain joins TRBV10-1 to TRBJ2-3, with no clear D. With 0 bases removed from V and 0 bases from J, the gap between germline ends came to 10 bases. The germline V gene encodes CDR1 WNHNN and CDR2 SYGVQD (reference sequence). The CDR3 consists of 16 residues. CDR3 bases: TGCGCCAGCAGTGAGTCGACAAGCCGAAGCACAGATACGCAGTATTTT. Translated: CASSESTSRSTDTQYF.

The V gene is TRBV28, the J gene TRBJ1-1; possibly TRBD1 for D (6 bases). The CDR3 consists of 14 residues. Trimming took off 3 bases at V and 1 base at J, with 9 bases between the two ends. Germline V CDR1 and CDR2: MDHEN, SYDVKM. In nucleotides, the CDR3 is TGTGCCAGCAGTTTGCCAGGGGAGAACACTGAAGCTTTCTTT. It specifies CASSLPGENTEAFF.

There are a few counts of this clone. This chain links TRBV18 with TRBJ2-2; 9 nucleotides agree with TRBD2. The CDR3 runs 15 residues. The germline V gene has CDR1 KGHSH and CDR2 LQKENI. J lost 5 bases, V lost 5 bases, and 6 bases had no gene match. CDR3 sequence reads: CASSTLAGETGELFF. In nucleotides, the CDR3 is TGTGCCAGCTCAACACTAGCGGGCGAGACCGGGGAGCTGTTTTTT.

The chain is built from TRBV7-3 and TRBJ2-1; 7 nucleotides match TRBD2. The V gene's germline CDR1 is SGHTA and CDR2 FQGTGA. The trim removed 5 bases at V and 4 bases at J, leaving 11 bases unmatched. The length of the CDR3 is 16 residues. The CDR3, as DNA: TGTGCCAGCAGCCCCCCAGGAGCGGGGACTTACAATGAGCAGTTCTTC. Protein: CASSPPGAGTYNEQFF.

On this clone: The sample holds other DNA sequences that translate to the same CDR3. This chain connects TRBV30 to TRBJ1-5; 7 bases are shared with TRBD1. The CDR3 totals 13 residues. Trimming cost V 1 base and J 6 bases; bases outside gene matches: 3. The germline V gene encodes CDR1 GTSNPN and CDR2 SVGIG (reference sequence). The CDR3 bases are TGTGCCTGGAGTGGACAGGGCGTTCAGCCCCAGCATTTT. Translating it yields CAWSGQGVQPQHF.

The genes are TRBV6-5 and TRBJ2-5, with D tentatively TRBD2 (6 bases). The CDR3 has 14 amino acids. Trimming took off 8 bases at V and 7 bases at J, with 20 bases between the two ends. Germline CDR1 is MNHEY and CDR2 is SVGAGI. The CDR3, as DNA: TGTGCCAGCCAGCGGGCCGTAACTGCAGGGACCCAGTACTTC. Amino acids: CASQRAVTAGTQYF.

The chain joins TRBV7-9 to TRBJ2-5, with 9 bases identical to TRBD1. CDR3 size: 17 residues. The V and J ends lost 1 base and 3 bases, in that order; junction bases with no gene match: 9. CDR1 SEHNR and CDR2 FQNEAQ come from the germline V gene (reference sequence). The CDR3 nucleotides read TGTGCCAGCAGCTTAGGATGGACAGGGGTGTCAAAAGAGACCCAGTACTTC. This codes for CASSLGWTGVSKETQYF.

V usage is TRBV6-4 and J usage is TRBJ1-2; D might be TRBD1 (5 bases). Germline V gene sequence: CDR1 MRHNA, CDR2 SNTAGT. This CDR3 comprises 16 residues. V was trimmed by 5 bases and J by 4 bases, leaving 20 bases between them. Written as DNA, the CDR3 is TGTGCCAGCAGTTCGAATTATGACAGCGGGGCCTATGGCTACACCTTC. Protein product: CASSSNYDSGAYGYTF.

This chain connects TRBV30 to TRBJ1-1, with a weak D call TRBD1 (6 bases). Looked up from germline, CDR1 is GTSNPN and CDR2 is SVGIG (reference sequence). The CDR3 totals 13 residues. The germline V and J ends were trimmed by 2 bases and 2 bases, with 9 bases remaining between them. CDR3: CAWSKQGNTEAFF. The CDR3 DNA reads TGTGCCTGGAGTAAACAGGGAAACACTGAAGCTTTCTTT.

This rearrangement joins TRBV5-1 to TRBJ2-3; 8 bases line up with TRBD2. The V gene's germline CDR1 is SGHRS and CDR2 YFSETQ. V lost 2 bases to trimming and J lost 3 bases; unmatched junction nucleotides: 8. The CDR3 runs to 16 residues. The CDR3 is CASSFAFSGETDTQYF. CDR3 sequence (DNA): TGCGCCAGCAGCTTCGCCTTTAGCGGGGAAACAGATACGCAGTATTTT. The full variable domain, rest sourced from reference TRBV5-1 and TRBJ2-3, is KAGVTQTPRYLIKTRGQQVTLSCSPISGHRSVSWYQQTPGQGLQFLFEYFSETQRNKGNFPGRFSGRQFSNSRSEMNVSTLELGDSALYLCASSFAFSGETDTQYFGPGTRLTVL.

This chain joins TRBV5-6 and TRBJ2-5; 13 nucleotides line up with TRBD2. This CDR3 has 15 amino acids. Per germline, CDR1 SGHDT and CDR2 YYEEEE. V was pared by 2 bases and J by 3 bases, with 1 base of the junction left unmatched. CDR3 in amino acids: CASSFGTSGKETQYF. The CDR3 nucleotides are TGTGCCAGCAGCTTTGGGACTAGCGGGAAAGAGACCCAGTACTTC.

V is TRBV27 and J is TRBJ1-2; D not certain. Trimming pared 0 bases from V and 1 base from J, leaving 9 bases between. CDR1 and CDR2 (germline): MNHEY, SMNVEV (reference sequence). This CDR3 is built from 15 residues. The CDR3 sequence is CASSLSHAVNYGYTF. The CDR3 nucleotides are TGTGCCAGCAGTTTATCCCACGCAGTTAACTATGGCTACACCTTC.

This rearrangement joins TRBV19 to TRBJ1-5; D unresolved. Between the trimmed V and J ends, which lost 5 bases and 0 bases, there was a span of 14 bases. The CDR3 contains 16 residues. Germline V gene sequence: CDR1 LNHDA, CDR2 SQIVND (reference sequence). The CDR3: CASSPGIYYSNQPQHF. The CDR3 DNA reads TGTGCCAGTAGTCCGGGGATATATTATAGCAATCAGCCCCAGCATTTT. Together with reference TRBV19 and TRBJ1-5, the CDR3 gives the full variable domain: DGGITQSPKYLFRKEGQNVTLSCEQNLNHDAMYWYRQDPGQGLRLIYYSQIVNDFQKGDIAEGYSVSREKKESFPLTVTSAQKNPTAFYLCASSPGIYYSNQPQHFGDGTRLSIL.

This chain links TRBV9 with TRBJ2-3; 7 nucleotides align to TRBD1. This CDR3 region has 16 residues. Trimming removed 3 bases from V and 4 bases from J; junction bases left unmatched: 11. The germline V gene encodes CDR1 SGDLS and CDR2 YYNGEE. CDR3 region: CASSATGLSWADTQYF. DNA for the CDR3: TGTGCCAGCAGCGCGACAGGGTTGTCGTGGGCAGATACGCAGTATTTT.

This chain connects TRBV18 to TRBJ2-5; 10 positions agree with TRBD2. V lost 2 bases and J lost 5; bases outside the gene matches: 5. The CDR3 is 15 residues long. Germline loops: CDR1 KGHSH, CDR2 LQKENI. The CDR3 nucleotides read TGTGCCAGCTCACCAATCTCTAGCGGGAGCGAGACCCAGTACTTC. Translated, it gives CASSPISSGSETQYF.

The chain employs TRBV5-6 and TRBJ1-4, with D possibly TRBD1 on 6 matching bases. V was cut by 2 bases and J by 4 bases, with 9 bases left in between. The V gene's germline CDR1 is SGHDT and CDR2 YYEEEE. CDR3 length: 14 amino acids. Written as DNA, the CDR3 is TGTGCCAGCAGCTTACAGGGTGTTAATGAAAAACTGTTTTTT. This translates into CASSLQGVNEKLFF.